Included here is one T cell receptor beta chain sequence, with context. Its antigen remains unidentified. Germline V gene lookup returns CDR1 SGHKS and CDR2 YYEKEE (reference sequence). This CDR3 is built from 16 residues. V was clipped by 0 bases and J by 4 bases, with 15 bases between them. The sample originates from a study of beta chain features in type 1 diabetes. Overall study findings and caveats: Using cDNA template may skew counts toward highly expressing activated cells. Patients with Type 1 diabetes showed moderately but significantly shorter TCRB CDR3s in all four CD4+ subsets. Healthy donors had naive, central memory and Treg TCRB repertoires that appeared less similar than those seen among patients.

Every donor had blood drawn once into heparin, around 120 mL on average. The isolated RNA, all of it, was reverse transcribed, so expressed TCRB transcripts were what got sequenced. The protocol was immunoSEQ multiplex PCR, while the TCRdb copy is restricted to in-frame clones and leaves out a portion. The data contain 200,000 to 250,000 clones, over 11% of them seen just once; the ten biggest clones take up 0.015% to 0.02%. This chain uses TRBV5-5 with TRBJ2-3, with D maybe TRBD1 (5 bases). Sequenced sample: naive CD4+ T cells from blood. This TCR was sampled from a man between 25 and 39 years old with type 1 diabetes. The CDR3 region is CASSLAVGQGSDTQYF. For the CDR3, the DNA is TGTGCCAGCAGCTTGGCAGTCGGGCAGGGCTCAGATACGCAGTATTTT.